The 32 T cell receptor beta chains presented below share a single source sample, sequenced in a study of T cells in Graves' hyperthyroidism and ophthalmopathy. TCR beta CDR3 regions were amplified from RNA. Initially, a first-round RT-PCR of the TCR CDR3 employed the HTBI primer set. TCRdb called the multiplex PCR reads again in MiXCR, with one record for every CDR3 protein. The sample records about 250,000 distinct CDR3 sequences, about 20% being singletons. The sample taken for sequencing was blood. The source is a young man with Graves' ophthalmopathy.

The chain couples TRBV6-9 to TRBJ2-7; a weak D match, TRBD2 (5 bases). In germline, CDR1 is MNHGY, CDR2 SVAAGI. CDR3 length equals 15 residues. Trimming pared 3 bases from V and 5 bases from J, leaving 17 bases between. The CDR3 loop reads CASSYGLIRAHEQYF. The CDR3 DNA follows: TGTGCCAGCAGTTACGGACTCATTCGGGCTCACGAGCAGTACTTC.

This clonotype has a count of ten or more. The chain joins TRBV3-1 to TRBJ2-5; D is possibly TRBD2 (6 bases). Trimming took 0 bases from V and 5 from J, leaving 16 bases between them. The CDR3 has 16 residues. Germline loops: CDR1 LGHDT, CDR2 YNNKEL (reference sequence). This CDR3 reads CASSQESGENTETQYF. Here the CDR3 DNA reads TGTGCCAGCAGCCAAGAGTCGGGGGAGAATACGGAGACCCAGTACTTC.

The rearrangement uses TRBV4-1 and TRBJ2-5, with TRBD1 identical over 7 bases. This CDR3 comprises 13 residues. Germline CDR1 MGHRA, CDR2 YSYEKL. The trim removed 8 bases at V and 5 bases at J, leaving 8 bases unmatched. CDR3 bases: TGCGCCAGCGGACAGGTATCGGGGGAGACCCAGTACTTC. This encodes CASGQVSGETQYF.

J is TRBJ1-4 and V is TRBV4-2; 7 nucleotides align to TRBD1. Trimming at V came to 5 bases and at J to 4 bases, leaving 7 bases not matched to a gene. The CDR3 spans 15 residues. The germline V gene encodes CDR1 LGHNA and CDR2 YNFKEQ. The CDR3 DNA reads TGTGCCAGCAGCAAAACCGGGACAGATAATGAAAAACTGTTTTTT. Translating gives CASSKTGTDNEKLFF.

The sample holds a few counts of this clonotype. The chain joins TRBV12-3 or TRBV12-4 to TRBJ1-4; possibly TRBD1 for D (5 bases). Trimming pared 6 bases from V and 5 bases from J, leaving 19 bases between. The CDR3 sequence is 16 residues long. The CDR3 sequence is CASSPRTGRTNEKLFF. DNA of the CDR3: TGTGCCAGCAGCCCCCGAACCGGACGGACAAATGAAAAACTGTTTTTT.

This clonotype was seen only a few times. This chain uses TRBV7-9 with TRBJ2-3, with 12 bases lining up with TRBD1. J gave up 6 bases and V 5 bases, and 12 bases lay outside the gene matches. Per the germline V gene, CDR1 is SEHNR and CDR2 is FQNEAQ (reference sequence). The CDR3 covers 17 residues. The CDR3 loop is CASSPVGDRGRWDTQYF. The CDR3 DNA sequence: TGTGCCAGCAGCCCTGTGGGGGACAGGGGGCGCTGGGATACGCAGTATTTT.

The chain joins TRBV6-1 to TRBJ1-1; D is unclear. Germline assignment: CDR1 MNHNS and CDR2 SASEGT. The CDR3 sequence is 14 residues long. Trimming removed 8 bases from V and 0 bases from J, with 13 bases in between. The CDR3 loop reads CASLWGDMNTEAFF. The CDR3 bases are TGTGCCAGCCTATGGGGAGACATGAACACTGAAGCTTTCTTT.

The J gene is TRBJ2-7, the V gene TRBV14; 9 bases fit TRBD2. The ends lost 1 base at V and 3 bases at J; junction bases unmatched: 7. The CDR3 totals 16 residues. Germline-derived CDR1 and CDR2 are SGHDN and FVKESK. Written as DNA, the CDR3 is TGTGCCAGCAGCCAAGTCGTAGCGGGAGTGCTCTACGAGCAGTACTTC. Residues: CASSQVVAGVLYEQYF. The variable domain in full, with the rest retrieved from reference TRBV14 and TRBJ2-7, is EAGVTQFPSHSVIEKGQTVTLRCDPISGHDNLYWYRRVMGKEIKFLLHFVKESKQDESGMPNNRFLAERTGGTYSTLKVQPAELEDSGVYFCASSQVVAGVLYEQYFGPGTRLTVT.

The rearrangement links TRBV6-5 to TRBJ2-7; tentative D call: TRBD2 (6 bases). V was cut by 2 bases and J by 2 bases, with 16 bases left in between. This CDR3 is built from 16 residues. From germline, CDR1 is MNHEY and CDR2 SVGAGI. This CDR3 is CASSYPPTGATYEQYF. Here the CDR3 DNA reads TGTGCCAGCAGTTACCCCCCTACGGGAGCCACCTACGAGCAGTACTTC.

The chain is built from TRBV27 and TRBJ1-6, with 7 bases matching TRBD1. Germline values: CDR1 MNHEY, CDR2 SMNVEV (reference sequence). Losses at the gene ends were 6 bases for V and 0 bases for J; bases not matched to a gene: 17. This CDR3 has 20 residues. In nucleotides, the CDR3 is TGTGCCAGCAGAAGTGACAGGGCGAGAACCTGGGACTCCTATAATTCACCCCTCCACTTT. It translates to CASRSDRARTWDSYNSPLHF.

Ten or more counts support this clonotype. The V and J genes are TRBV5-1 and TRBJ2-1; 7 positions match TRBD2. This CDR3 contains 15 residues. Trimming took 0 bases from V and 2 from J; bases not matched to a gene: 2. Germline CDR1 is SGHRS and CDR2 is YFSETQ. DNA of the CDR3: TGCGCCAGCAGCTTGGATGCGGGAGCCTACAATGAGCAGTTCTTC. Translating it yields CASSLDAGAYNEQFF.

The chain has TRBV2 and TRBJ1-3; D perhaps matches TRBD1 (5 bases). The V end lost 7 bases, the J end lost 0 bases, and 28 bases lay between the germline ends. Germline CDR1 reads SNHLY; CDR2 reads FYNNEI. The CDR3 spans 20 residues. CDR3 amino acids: CASTESAGFPKTRSGNTIYF. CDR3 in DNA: TGTGCCAGCACCGAAAGCGCAGGGTTCCCCAAGACCCGCTCTGGAAACACCATATATTTT.

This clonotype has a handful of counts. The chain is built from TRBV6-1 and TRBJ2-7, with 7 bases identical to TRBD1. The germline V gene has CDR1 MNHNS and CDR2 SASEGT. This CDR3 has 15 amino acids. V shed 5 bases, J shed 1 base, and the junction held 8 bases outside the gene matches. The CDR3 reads CASSPDRVESYEQYF. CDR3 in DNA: TGTGCCAGCAGTCCTGACAGGGTCGAATCCTACGAGCAGTACTTC.

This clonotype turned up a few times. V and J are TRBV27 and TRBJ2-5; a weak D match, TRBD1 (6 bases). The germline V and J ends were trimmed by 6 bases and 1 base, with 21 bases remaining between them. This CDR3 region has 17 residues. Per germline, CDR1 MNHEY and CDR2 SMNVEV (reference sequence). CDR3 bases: TGTGCCAGCAGCCATCTAACCACCCGGACAGTCCAAGAGACCCAGTACTTC. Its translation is CASSHLTTRTVQETQYF.

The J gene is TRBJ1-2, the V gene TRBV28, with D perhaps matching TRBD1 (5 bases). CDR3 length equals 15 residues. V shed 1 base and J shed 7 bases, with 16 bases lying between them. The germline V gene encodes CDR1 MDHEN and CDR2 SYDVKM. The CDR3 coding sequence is TGTGCCAGCAGTTTATTTGGGGGACCCGACGGTGGCTACACCTTC. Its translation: CASSLFGGPDGGYTF.

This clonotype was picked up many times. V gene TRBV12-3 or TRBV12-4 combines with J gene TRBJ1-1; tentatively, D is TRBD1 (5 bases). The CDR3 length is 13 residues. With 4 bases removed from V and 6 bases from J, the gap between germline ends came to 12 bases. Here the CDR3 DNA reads TGTGCCAGCAGTTCCGCGGGGCGGGCTGAAGCTTTCTTT. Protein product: CASSSAGRAEAFF.

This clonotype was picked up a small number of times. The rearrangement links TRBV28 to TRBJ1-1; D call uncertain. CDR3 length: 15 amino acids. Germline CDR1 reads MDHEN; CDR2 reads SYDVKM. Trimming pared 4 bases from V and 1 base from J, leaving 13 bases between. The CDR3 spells CASSYTPLQNTEAFF. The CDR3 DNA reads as TGTGCCAGCAGTTATACCCCTCTTCAGAACACTGAAGCTTTCTTT.

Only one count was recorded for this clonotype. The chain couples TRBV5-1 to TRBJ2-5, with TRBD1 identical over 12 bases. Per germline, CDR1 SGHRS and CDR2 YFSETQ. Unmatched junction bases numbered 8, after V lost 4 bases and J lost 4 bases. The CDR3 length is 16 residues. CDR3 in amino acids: CASSDRDRGRGETQYF. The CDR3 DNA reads TGCGCCAGCAGCGATCGGGACAGGGGGCGCGGAGAGACCCAGTACTTC.

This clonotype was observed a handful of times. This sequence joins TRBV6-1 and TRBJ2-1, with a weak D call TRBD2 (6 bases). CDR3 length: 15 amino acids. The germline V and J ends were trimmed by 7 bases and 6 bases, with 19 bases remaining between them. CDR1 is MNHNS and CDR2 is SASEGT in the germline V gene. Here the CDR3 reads CASTAAGTQINEQFF. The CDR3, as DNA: TGTGCCAGCACCGCAGCAGGGACTCAGATCAATGAGCAGTTCTTC.

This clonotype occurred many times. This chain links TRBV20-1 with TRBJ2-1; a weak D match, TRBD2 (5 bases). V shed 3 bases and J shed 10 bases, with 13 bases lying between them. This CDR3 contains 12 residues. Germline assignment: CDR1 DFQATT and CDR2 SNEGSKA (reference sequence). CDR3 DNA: TGCAGTGCTAGGTCAATCGAGCGGGAGCAGTTCTTC. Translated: CSARSIEREQFF.

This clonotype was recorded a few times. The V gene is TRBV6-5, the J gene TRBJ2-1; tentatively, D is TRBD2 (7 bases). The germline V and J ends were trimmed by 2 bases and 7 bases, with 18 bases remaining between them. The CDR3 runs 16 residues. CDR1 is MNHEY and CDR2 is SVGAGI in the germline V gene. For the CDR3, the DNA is TGTGCCAGCAGTTACCCATTGGACAGCGGGGTTAATGAGCAGTTCTTC. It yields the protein CASSYPLDSGVNEQFF.

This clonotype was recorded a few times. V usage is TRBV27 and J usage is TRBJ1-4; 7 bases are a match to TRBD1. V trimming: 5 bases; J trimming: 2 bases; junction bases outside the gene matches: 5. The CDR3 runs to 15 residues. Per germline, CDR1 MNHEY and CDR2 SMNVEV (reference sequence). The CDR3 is CASSARGGTNEKLFF. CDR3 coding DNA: TGTGCCAGCAGTGCCAGGGGGGGGACTAATGAAAAACTGTTTTTT.

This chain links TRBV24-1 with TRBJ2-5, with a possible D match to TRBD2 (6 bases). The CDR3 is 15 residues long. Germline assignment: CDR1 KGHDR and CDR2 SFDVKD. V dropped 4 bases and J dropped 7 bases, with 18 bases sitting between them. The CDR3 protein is CATSETTSQVRTQYF. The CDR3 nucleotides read TGTGCCACCAGTGAGACGACTAGTCAAGTTAGGACCCAGTACTTC.

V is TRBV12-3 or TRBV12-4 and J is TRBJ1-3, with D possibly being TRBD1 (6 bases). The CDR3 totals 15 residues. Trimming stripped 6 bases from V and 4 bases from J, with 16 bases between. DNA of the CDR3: TGTGCCAGCAGCCCGGGGGGGGCAGGAGGAAACACCATATATTTT. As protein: CASSPGGAGGNTIYF.

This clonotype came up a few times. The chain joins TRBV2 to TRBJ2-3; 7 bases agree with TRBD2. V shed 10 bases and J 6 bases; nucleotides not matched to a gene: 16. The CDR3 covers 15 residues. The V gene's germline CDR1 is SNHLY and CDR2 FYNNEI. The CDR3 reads CANRPGTTTSDTQYF. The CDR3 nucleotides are TGTGCCAACAGACCCGGGACTACGACATCGGATACGCAGTATTTT.

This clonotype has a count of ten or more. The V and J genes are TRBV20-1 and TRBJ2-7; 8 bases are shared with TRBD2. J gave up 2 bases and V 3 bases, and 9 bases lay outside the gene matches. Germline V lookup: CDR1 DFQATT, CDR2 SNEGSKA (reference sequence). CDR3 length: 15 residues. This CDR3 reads CSARGPSGSPYEQYF. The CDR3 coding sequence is TGCAGTGCTAGGGGCCCTAGCGGGTCACCCTACGAGCAGTACTTC.

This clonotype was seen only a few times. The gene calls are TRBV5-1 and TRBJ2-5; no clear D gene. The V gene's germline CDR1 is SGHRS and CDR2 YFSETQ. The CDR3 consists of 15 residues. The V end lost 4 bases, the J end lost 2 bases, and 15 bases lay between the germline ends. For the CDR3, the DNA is TGCGCCAGCAGCCCAGTCCCAGGTCTACAAGAGACCCAGTACTTC. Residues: CASSPVPGLQETQYF.

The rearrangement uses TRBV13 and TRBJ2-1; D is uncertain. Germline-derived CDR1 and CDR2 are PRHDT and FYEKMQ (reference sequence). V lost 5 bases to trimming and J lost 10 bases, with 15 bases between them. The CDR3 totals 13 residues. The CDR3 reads CASSNYPPSEQFF. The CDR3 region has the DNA TGTGCCAGCAGCAATTACCCTCCCTCGGAGCAGTTCTTC.

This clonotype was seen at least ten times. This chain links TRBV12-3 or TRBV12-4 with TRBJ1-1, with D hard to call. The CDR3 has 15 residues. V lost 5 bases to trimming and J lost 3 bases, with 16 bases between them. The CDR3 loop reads CASSVLPPGDTEAFF. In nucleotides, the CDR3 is TGTGCCAGCAGTGTTCTCCCCCCTGGGGACACTGAAGCTTTCTTT.

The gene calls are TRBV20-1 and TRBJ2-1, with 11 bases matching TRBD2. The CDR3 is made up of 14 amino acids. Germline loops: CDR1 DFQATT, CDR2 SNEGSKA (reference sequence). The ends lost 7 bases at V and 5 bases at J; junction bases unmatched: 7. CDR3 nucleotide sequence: TGCAGTGTTCTCCCGACTAGCGGGAACAATGAGCAGTTCTTC. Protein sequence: CSVLPTSGNNEQFF.

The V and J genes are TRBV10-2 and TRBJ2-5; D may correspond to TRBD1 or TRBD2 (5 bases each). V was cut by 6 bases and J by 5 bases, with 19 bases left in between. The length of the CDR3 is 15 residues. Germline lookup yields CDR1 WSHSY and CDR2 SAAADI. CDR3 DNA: TGCGCCAGCAGGGATCCCTGGGGGAGTGGGGAGACCCAGTACTTC. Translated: CASRDPWGSGETQYF.

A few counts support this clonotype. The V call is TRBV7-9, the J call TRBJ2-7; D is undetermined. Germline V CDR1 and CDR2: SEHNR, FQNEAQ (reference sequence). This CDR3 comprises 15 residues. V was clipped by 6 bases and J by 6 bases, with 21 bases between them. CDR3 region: CASSPPGSNGREQYF. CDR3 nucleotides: TGTGCCAGCAGTCCCCCGGGCAGCAATGGGCGCGAGCAGTACTTC.